The present entry profiles one TCR beta chain with its context. Sorted-subset replicate PCRs used approximately 200 ng of genomic DNA. This amount corresponded to about 29,000 T cell genomes. Assay: immunoSEQ multiplex PCR; the TCRdb copy retains only in-frame clones and omits some. The sample has 950,000 to 1,100,000 clones, 60% to 80% seen once. The data are from a study of shared clonotypes between healthy human individuals. In germline, CDR1 is SGDLS, CDR2 YYNGEE. The CDR3 sequence is 16 residues long. V gave up 3 bases and J gave up 2 bases; unmatched junction bases: 7. Every donor was a Caucasian adult from Nashville, Tennessee.

Source material: memory CD4+ T cells sorted from blood. Subset reported: CD45RA-negative fraction. The sequence was collected from a man aged 18-30 years in good health. The chain recombines TRBV9 with TRBJ2-2; 7 bases match TRBD2. The CDR3 protein is CASSEASGGNTGELFF. CDR3 DNA sequence: TGTGCCAGCAGCGAAGCTAGCGGAGGTAACACCGGGGAGCTGTTTTTT.